The 21 T cell receptor beta chains reported below all come from one sample, sequenced in a study of blood T cell repertoires in COVID-19 (dated by TCRdb to the early 2020s). The method was the immunoSEQ multiplex PCR assay. TCRdb carries this immuneACCESS record with in-frame sequences only. Its versions omit some clonotypes, under half of them owing to an unresolved V gene in the studies checked, with the rest unexplained. For this sample the table gives some 150,000 clones, of which roughly 82% were detected only once. The ten largest account for about 8% of the sample. The sample comprised peripheral blood. The receptors shown here come from an older woman with acute or convalescent COVID-19.

The gene calls are TRBV11-2 and TRBJ2-7; TRBD1 aligns across 7 bases. V was pared by 2 bases and J by 2 bases, with 9 bases of the junction left unmatched. Germline CDR1 and CDR2: SGHAT and FQNNGV. The CDR3 is 16 residues long. CDR3 sequence: CASSLRPDRAAYEQYF. The CDR3 region has the DNA TGTGCCAGCAGCTTACGTCCAGACAGGGCTGCCTACGAGCAGTACTTC.

In this sample, this clone turned up once. The gene calls are TRBV9 and TRBJ2-7; the D gene is possibly TRBD1 (6 bases). V was pared by 0 bases and J by 3 bases, with 10 bases between. In germline, CDR1 is SGDLS, CDR2 YYNGEE. The CDR3 sequence is 14 residues long. The CDR3 spells CASSVGDINYEQYF. The CDR3 DNA sequence: TGTGCCAGCAGCGTAGGGGACATCAACTACGAGCAGTACTTC.

The chain employs TRBV5-1 and TRBJ1-2, with D hard to call. The length of the CDR3 is 15 residues. Trimming removed 0 bases from V and 3 bases from J, with 12 bases in between. CDR1 is SGHRS and CDR2 is YFSETQ in the germline V gene. DNA for the CDR3: TGCGCCAGCAGCTTGGTCCCGGGAGTGGACTATGGCTACACCTTC. Protein: CASSLVPGVDYGYTF.

The rearrangement joins TRBV5-1 to TRBJ2-7; 7 positions agree with TRBD1. CDR3 length: 14 amino acids. J was trimmed by 7 bases and V by 4 bases; bases with no gene match: 11. CDR1 SGHRS and CDR2 YFSETQ come from the germline V gene. The CDR3, as DNA: TGCGCCAGCAGCGGGGGACAGAGGGTTGAAGAGCAGTACTTC. Translation: CASSGGQRVEEQYF.

V is TRBV14 and J is TRBJ2-5; D is possibly TRBD1 (6 bases). The CDR3 has 14 amino acids. Germline assignment: CDR1 SGHDN and CDR2 FVKESK. The V gene lost 3 bases and the J gene lost 2 bases, with 10 bases spanning the gap. The CDR3 here is CASSHRDIQETQYF. The CDR3 DNA sequence: TGTGCCAGCAGCCATCGGGACATACAAGAGACCCAGTACTTC.

This rearrangement joins TRBV5-4 to TRBJ2-5; D may be TRBD1 (6 bases). CDR3 length equals 14 residues. Trimming took off 0 bases at V and 1 base at J, with 7 bases between the two ends. Germline V gene sequence: CDR1 SGHNT, CDR2 YYREEE (reference sequence). The CDR3 coding sequence is TGTGCCAGCAGCTTGGGGACAGTCCAAGAGACCCAGTACTTC. This codes for CASSLGTVQETQYF.

As concerns this clone: This likely comes from a read error, as the CDR3 has no conserved phenylalanine or tryptophan at its end. It is unclear where the CDR3 begins or ends on the DNA, so no DNA is shown, and the CDR3 is as TCRdb lists it. This rearrangement joins TRBV6-5 to TRBJ1-5. Per the germline V gene, CDR1 is MNHEY and CDR2 is SVGAGI. Both ends counted, the CDR3 spans 10 residues. CDR3 in amino acids: CASSYIDTGC.

The rearrangement uses TRBV28 and TRBJ1-5; 11 nucleotides match TRBD1. The germline V gene has CDR1 MDHEN and CDR2 SYDVKM. This CDR3 is 15 amino acids long. V lost 6 bases and J lost 8; bases outside the gene matches: 9. The CDR3 is CASRAGDRGRKPQHF. The CDR3 DNA sequence: TGTGCCAGCAGGGCAGGGGACAGGGGGAGGAAGCCCCAGCATTTT.

This clone was seen only once. The chain couples TRBV5-5 to TRBJ1-2; D unresolved. The CDR3 spans 13 residues. Germline CDR1 and CDR2: SGHKS and YYEKEE (reference sequence). Trimming removed 4 bases at V and 6 bases at J, with 13 bases between. The CDR3: CASSLGRVDGYTF. DNA for the CDR3: TGTGCCAGCAGCCTCGGGAGGGTAGATGGCTACACCTTC.

This chain uses TRBV19 with TRBJ2-4; 9 bases fit TRBD1. The CDR3 sequence is 14 residues long. The V gene's germline CDR1 is LNHDA and CDR2 SQIVND (reference sequence). Losses at the gene ends were 5 bases for V and 5 bases for J; bases not matched to a gene: 4. Here the CDR3 DNA reads TGTGCCAGTAGTGGGACAGGGTTTGAAAACATTCAGTACTTC. Its protein is CASSGTGFENIQYF.

This chain connects TRBV10-1 to TRBJ2-1, with 9 nucleotides matching TRBD2. Trimming removed 6 bases from V and 1 base from J; junction bases left unmatched: 7. The CDR3 runs 16 residues. The germline gives CDR1 WNHNN, CDR2 SYGVQD (reference sequence). In DNA, the CDR3 is TGCGCCAGCAGCGAGAGTAGCGGGGGATCCTACAATGAGCAGTTCTTC. It codes for CASSESSGGSYNEQFF.

This clone was recorded only once. The chain couples TRBV13 to TRBJ1-2; 7 positions agree with TRBD1. This CDR3 spans 18 amino acids. V lost 3 bases and J lost 6; bases outside the gene matches: 19. The germline V gene encodes CDR1 PRHDT and CDR2 FYEKMQ (reference sequence). The CDR3 DNA is TGTGCCAGCAGCTTCAGGGGGGCAGGGGGGATGGCGATGGATGGCTACACCTTC. Translating gives CASSFRGAGGMAMDGYTF.

The CDR3 nucleotides are TGTGCCAGCAGCCCATGGACTAGCGAATACAATGAGCAGTTCTTC. Translated: CASSPWTSEYNEQFF. The chain couples TRBV7-2 to TRBJ2-1, with TRBD2 identical over 9 bases. The CDR3 length is 15 residues. Germline-derived CDR1 and CDR2 are SGHTA and FQGNSA. Losses at the gene ends were 5 bases for V and 4 bases for J; bases not matched to a gene: 6.

The chain joins TRBV5-1 to TRBJ2-1, with 8 bases lining up with TRBD2. The CDR3 sequence is 15 residues long. Germline V CDR1 and CDR2: SGHRS, YFSETQ. After removal of 7 bases from V and 8 bases from J, the junction contained 14 bases not matched to a gene. The CDR3 DNA reads TGCGCCAGCGATCCCTACGGGGGGGCTGGCGATGAGCAGTTCTTC. This codes for CASDPYGGAGDEQFF.

The chain combines TRBV6-5 with TRBJ2-5; a weak D match, TRBD1 (6 bases). CDR3 length equals 13 residues. V dropped 6 bases and J dropped 5 bases, with 13 bases sitting between them. In germline, CDR1 is MNHEY, CDR2 SVGAGI. Here the CDR3 DNA reads TGTGCCAGCAGCAGGGGAGTGGGGGAGACCCAGTACTTC. Its protein product is CASSRGVGETQYF.

This clone has only a few counts. The chain links TRBV10-3 to TRBJ1-5; D is possibly TRBD1 (6 bases). The CDR3 runs 12 residues. Trimming left V 9 bases short and J 5 bases short, with 11 bases between. Germline V gene sequence: CDR1 ENHRY, CDR2 SYGVKD. The DNA of the CDR3 is TGTGCCATTTCACAGGGCGATCAGCCCCAGCATTTT. Translation: CAISQGDQPQHF.

This sequence joins TRBV7-2 and TRBJ2-1; TRBD2 matches 10 bases. This CDR3 has 18 amino acids. The germline V gene encodes CDR1 SGHTA and CDR2 FQGNSA. V gave up 4 bases and J gave up 1 base; unmatched junction bases: 10. Here the CDR3 DNA reads TGTGCCAGCAGCTCCTGGACTAGCGGTCGAAGGTCCTACAATGAGCAGTTCTTC. Residues: CASSSWTSGRRSYNEQFF.

This chain joins TRBV5-1 and TRBJ2-7; 12 nucleotides line up with TRBD2. Germline V gene sequence: CDR1 SGHRS, CDR2 YFSETQ. The CDR3 consists of 15 residues. Trimming removed 6 bases from V and 6 bases from J; junction bases left unmatched: 10. The chain's CDR3 is CASTPWTSGDAEQYF. The CDR3 region has the DNA TGCGCCAGCACACCTTGGACTAGCGGGGACGCCGAGCAGTACTTC.

The chain carries TRBV3-1 (or the pseudogene TRBV3-2) and TRBJ1-1; D gene ambiguous. The CDR3 spans 11 residues. Trimming stripped 2 bases from V and 6 bases from J, with 4 bases between. From germline, CDR1 is LGHDT and CDR2 YNNKEL (reference sequence). Here the CDR3 DNA reads TGTGCCAGCAGCCAATCCTCTGAAGCTTTCTTT. This codes for CASSQSSEAFF.

The V gene is TRBV15, the J gene TRBJ1-1, with unresolved D. This CDR3 has 14 residues. Trimming left V 8 bases short and J 3 bases short, with 16 bases between. Germline values: CDR1 LNHNV, CDR2 YYDKDF (reference sequence). CDR3 bases: TGTGCCACCGACCGCGGGTCTATGGACACTGAAGCTTTCTTT. Protein sequence: CATDRGSMDTEAFF.

The chain is built from TRBV7-2 and TRBJ2-5; 9 nucleotides line up with TRBD2. Germline CDR1 is SGHTA and CDR2 is FQGNSA. The CDR3 is 17 residues long. V trimming: 5 bases; J trimming: 3 bases; junction bases outside the gene matches: 13. The CDR3 DNA follows: TGTGCCAGCAGCGTTACCCCTCCGGGCGGGGGGGAAGAGACCCAGTACTTC. Its translation: CASSVTPPGGGEETQYF.